This entry lists 8 T cell receptor beta chains sequenced from one sample in a study of human T cells and chemical hapten exposure (dated by TCRdb to 2020 to 2023). Library method: RACE. The sequencer was a NextSeq 500. Starting from the raw public reads, TCRdb applied fastp trimming at Q25, assembled clones with MiXCR and retained in-frame beta chains. Each CDR3 protein gets just one entry, which takes the most common genes and DNA from the rows behind it. The sample has some 90,000 distinct CDR3 sequences on record, about 11% of them singletons. Roughly 1% of the sample lies in the top ten. This specimen's time point label, per the study, means: patch test 3, about 24 weeks after DPC sensitization. Interpreted using the paper, the treatment or condition label stands for: therapeutic diphenylcyclopropenone sensitization with weekly scalp DPC. This sample comprised whole blood, obtained in connection with sensitization to the hapten diphenylcyclopropenone (DPC). These receptors came from a woman in her twenties or thirties with alopecia areata. Some clones in this sample may be carry-over from other donors' samples.

V is TRBV14 and J is TRBJ1-1, with D perhaps matching TRBD1 (6 bases). With 1 base removed from V and 1 base from J, the gap between germline ends came to 7 bases. The CDR3 runs to 14 residues. The germline V gene has CDR1 SGHDN and CDR2 FVKESK. The chain's CDR3 is CASSQVGQNTEAFF. The CDR3 coding sequence is TGTGCCAGCAGCCAAGTGGGACAGAACACTGAAGCTTTCTTT.

The V gene is TRBV5-1, the J gene TRBJ2-6; D tentatively fits TRBD1 or TRBD2 (5 bases each). There are 15 residues in the CDR3. The germline gives CDR1 SGHRS, CDR2 YFSETQ. Trimming removed 2 bases at V and 0 bases at J, with 6 bases between. The CDR3 protein is CASSFGTSGANVLTF. CDR3 nucleotides: TGCGCCAGCAGCTTCGGGACCTCTGGGGCCAACGTCCTGACTTTC.

V and J are TRBV2 and TRBJ1-4; the D is unclear. Deletions cut 8 bases from V and 7 bases from J, with 11 bases between. Germline assignment: CDR1 SNHLY and CDR2 FYNNEI. The CDR3 has 12 amino acids. The CDR3 sequence: CASLLEVEKLFF. The CDR3 nucleotides are TGTGCCAGCCTACTAGAGGTTGAAAAACTGTTTTTT. The full variable domain, its missing parts supplied by reference TRBV2 and TRBJ1-4, is EPEVTQTPSHQVTQMGQEVILRCVPISNHLYFYWYRQILGQKVEFLVSFYNNEISEKSEIFDDQFSVERPDGSNFTLKIRSTKLEDSAMYFCASLLEVEKLFFGSGTQLSVL.

Turning to this clonotype: A read error may explain this, as a much larger clone is one base away. V is TRBV7-9 and J is TRBJ2-3; D is uncertain. This CDR3 has 14 amino acids. Germline V gene lookup returns CDR1 SEHNR and CDR2 FQNEAQ (reference sequence). CDR3 coding DNA: TGTACCAGCAGCCCCCGGCAGACCACAGATACGCAGTATTTT. This translates into CTSSPRQTTDTQYF.

This clonotype was picked up a small number of times. The chain combines TRBV20-1 with TRBJ1-6; TRBD1 matches at 7 bases. The CDR3 sequence is 13 residues long. Germline CDR1 DFQATT, CDR2 SNEGSKA (reference sequence). Trimming removed 3 bases from V and 6 bases from J; junction bases left unmatched: 2. CDR3 nucleotide sequence: TGCAGTGCTAGGGACAGGTTTAATTCACCCCTCCACTTT. This encodes CSARDRFNSPLHF.

This clonotype came up many times. The chain combines TRBV18 with TRBJ1-1, with D hard to call. CDR3 length: 14 amino acids. The V and J ends lost 6 bases and 1 base respectively, with 12 bases between them. Germline lookup yields CDR1 KGHSH and CDR2 LQKENI. The CDR3 coding sequence is TGTGCCAGCTCCCGGATACAGAGGAACACTGAAGCTTTCTTT. It is translated as CASSRIQRNTEAFF. Filled out from reference TRBV18 and TRBJ1-1, the complete variable domain reads NAGVMQNPRHLVRRRGQEARLRCSPMKGHSHVYWYRQLPEEGLKFMVYLQKENIIDESGMPKERFSAEFPKEGPSILRIQQVVRGDSAAYFCASSRIQRNTEAFFGQGTRLTVV.

The chain has TRBV19 and TRBJ2-6, with D perhaps assigned TRBD1 or TRBD2 (6 bases each). V was pared by 6 bases and J by 2 bases, with 14 bases between. CDR3 length equals 16 residues. The germline V gene has CDR1 LNHDA and CDR2 SQIVND (reference sequence). CDR3 sequence (DNA): TGTGCCAGTAGCAGAGGAGGGGGTGCTGGGGCCAACGTCCTGACTTTC. Amino acid sequence: CASSRGGGAGANVLTF.

The genes are TRBV4-1 and TRBJ2-3; 9 bases fit TRBD1. Trimming cost V 0 bases and J 3 bases; bases outside gene matches: 7. The CDR3 sequence is 17 residues long. CDR1 is MGHRA and CDR2 is YSYEKL in the germline V gene. CDR3 loop: CASSQDMDRGSTDTQYF. For the CDR3, the DNA is TGCGCCAGCAGCCAAGATATGGACAGGGGTAGTACAGATACGCAGTATTTT.